This TCR beta chain appears in the sequencing data of a study of blood T cell repertoires in COVID-19. Study summary: The samples span acute and convalescent COVID-19 from the United States, Italy and Spain. PBMCs, B-cell-depleted T cells, or T cells provided the cDNA or gDNA that made up the material.

Authors' data handling: Nucleated cell number was recorded as an estimate derived from reference gene primer amplification. Here immunoSEQ multiplex PCR was the method, and the copy in TCRdb shows in-frame clones only, minus some. V and J calls and clone size are copied from that table; D and trimming were computed from the DNA. The sample contains about 180,000 clones, about 85% of which appear only once. The germline CDR1 and CDR2 sequences are LGHDT and YNNKEL (reference sequence). Germline trimming cut 1 base from V and 1 base from J; bases unmatched to any gene: 3. The CDR3 sequence is 15 residues long.

The sequence was obtained from a woman aged 25-40 years with active or convalescent COVID-19. Sequenced sample: peripheral blood. The chain carries TRBV3-1 (or the pseudogene TRBV3-2) and TRBJ1-1, with 7 bases identical to TRBD1. CDR3 nucleotide sequence: TGTGCCAGCAGCCAAGTGGGGACAGCGAACACTGAAGCTTTCTTT. It codes for CASSQVGTANTEAFF.